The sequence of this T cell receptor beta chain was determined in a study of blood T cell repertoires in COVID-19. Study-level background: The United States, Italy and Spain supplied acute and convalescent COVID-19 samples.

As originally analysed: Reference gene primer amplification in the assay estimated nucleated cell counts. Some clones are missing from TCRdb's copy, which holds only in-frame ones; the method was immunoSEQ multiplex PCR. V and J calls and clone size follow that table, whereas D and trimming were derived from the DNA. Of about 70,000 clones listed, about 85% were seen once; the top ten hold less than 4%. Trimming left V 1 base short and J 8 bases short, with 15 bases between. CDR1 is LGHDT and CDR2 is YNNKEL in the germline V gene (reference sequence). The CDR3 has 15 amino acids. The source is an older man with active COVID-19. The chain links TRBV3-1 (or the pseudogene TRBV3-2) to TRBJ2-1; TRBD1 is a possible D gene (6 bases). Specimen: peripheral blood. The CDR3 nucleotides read TGTGCCAGCAGCCAAGCCGGGACCGAGGGGGATGAGCAGTTCTTC. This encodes CASSQAGTEGDEQFF.